This entry concerns a single T cell receptor (beta chain). This receptor's antigen is unknown. No qualities accompany the bases; no much larger clone lies one base away. According to the germline V gene (reference sequence), CDR1 reads MNHEY and CDR2 reads SMNVEV. Counted from cysteine to phenylalanine, this CDR3 has 16 amino acids. CDR3 DNA only is kept here, 48 bases in frame from base 1. After removal of 3 bases from V and 7 bases from J, the junction retains 8 bases not matched to a gene. Library method: PCR. DNA from cultured CD4+ T cells underwent TCR sequencing with the Oncomine TCR Beta short-read assay at the Johns Hopkins FTIC core. Genomic DNA was extracted from the cultured CD4+ T cells with the QIAamp micro DNA kit. Oncomine TCR Beta libraries made from cultured CD4+ T cells were pooled using unique dual indexes and sequenced on an Illumina iSeq 100. As for how the authors treated the data: Non-productive sequences were filtered out, and CDR3s that did not start with C, did not end with F or W, or were shorter than 7 amino acids were discarded. The MANAFEST web application identified antigen-specific clonotypes by comparing peptide-stimulated wells against reference wells and other culture wells. An FDR below 0.05, an odds ratio above 5, and a productive frequency above 0.1% in at least two of three replicate wells were required for clones to be considered positive. A clonotype counted as cross-reactive if it showed significant expansion both in the SARS-CoV-2 spike wells and in at least one common cold coronavirus spike condition. Similarity between CDR3 sequences was evaluated in R version 3.6.1 using Levenshtein distances (stringdist) and unrooted phylogenetic trees (ape). TCRdb reanalyzed the raw reads on its own, using fastp at Q25 for trimming and MiXCR for clone calling, and kept in-frame beta chains. Records with the same CDR3 protein are collapsed into one entry carrying the most frequent genes and DNA. These V and J calls are TCRdb output, not the study's own analysis. This sample lists about 10,000 distinct CDR3 sequences; about 23% were detected once. The ten largest account for approximately 24% of the sample.

The treatment or condition label corresponds to: approximately 9-day PBMC culture with coronavirus spike peptide pools or control peptides (ViraFEST assay). To expand antigen-specific T cells with peptide pools and then pick out the expanded clonotypes through TCR sequencing, the study relied on the ViraFEST assay. The absence of prior SARS-CoV-2 infection in healthy vaccine recipients was confirmed by negative nucleocapsid antibody tests before and after vaccination. Approximately 2.1 million PBMCs per well were cultured in IMDM with approximately 5% human AB serum and roughly 9.3 IU/ml IL-2, plus 10 ug/ml peptide pools. On days 3 and 7, half of the culture medium was replaced with fresh IL-2-containing medium. After 10 days of culture, CD4+ T cells were isolated by negative selection with the EasySep CD4+ T cell isolation kit. PBMCs were separated from whole blood using Ficoll-Paque Plus gradient centrifugation and then either used fresh or cryopreserved at -140C. Triplicate wells were generally used for each culture condition.

The source of the sample is a study of vaccination and CD4 T cells after COVID-19 (dated by TCRdb to about 2022). Study-wide context: The convalescent cohort included six males and four females, with two Hispanic individuals, seven Caucasians, two Asians and one multiracial person. Each participant got two doses of either the Pfizer-BioNTech BNT162b2 vaccine (n=8) or the Moderna mRNA-1273 vaccine (n=2). Post-COVID blood samples were collected from convalescent patients a median of about 92 days after diagnosis, with a range of about 30 to 161 days. Post-vaccine blood samples were obtained a median of around 67 days after the second vaccine dose, with a range of about 12 to 241 days. Overlapping spike peptide pools from SARS-CoV-2 and from the common cold coronaviruses HCoV-NL63, HCoV-OC43 and HCoV-229E were used as culture stimuli. In control cultures, a CEFX viral epitope pool was used as positive control, an HIV-1 Nef peptide pool was used as negative control, or no peptide was added. In around 9 COVID-19 convalescent patients and a few infection-naive healthy vaccine recipients, researchers compared the spike-specific CD4+ TCR repertoire from before mRNA vaccination with the repertoire from after. Overall study outcomes, separate from this receptor: The median number of SARS-CoV-2-reactive clonotypes rose from 20 to 25 after infection to 38 after vaccination, but the change was not significant. In convalescent patients, nearly all vaccine-specific clones (304 of 307) were found to be mono-reactive for SARS-CoV-2 spike rather than cross-reactive with common cold coronaviruses. Among convalescent patients, a median roughly 84% of the SARS-CoV-2-reactive clones seen after vaccination appeared only after vaccination, which suggests priming specific to the vaccine. The study included relatively few convalescent patients and did not analyze early timepoints after natural infection.

The TCR was taken from a human donor who received a COVID-19 vaccine. The V and J genes are TRBV27 and TRBJ1-5; 11 nucleotides in the junction match TRBD1. This material consisted of CD4+ T cells from blood, cultured in vitro, taken before SARS-CoV-2 vaccination. The CDR3 is CASSFAGQGGSQPQHF. The DNA reads as follows: TGTGCCAGCAGTTTTGCGGGACAGGGGGGGAGCCAGCCCCAGCATTTT.